This is a list of T cell receptor beta chains from one sample in a study of T cell responses to AZD1222 COVID-19 vaccine. TCRdb keeps only in-frame clones here, not all; method: immunoSEQ multiplex PCR. The sample carries nearly 200,000 clones, approximately 94% recorded once. The input for sequencing was peripheral blood, taken 28 days after the second AZD1222 dose. Receptors originate from an adult who received the AZD1222 COVID-19 vaccine. Both conserved end residues are part of each CDR3. A D gene is named only where the DNA matches it firmly. The listing skips clone size in some rows; elsewhere it reads once, few, many or a size class.

V,D,J,size,DNA,CDR3
TRBV7-9,TRBD1,TRBJ1-5,NA,TGTGCCAGCAGCCCACAGGGGAACCGTGGGGTCCAGCCCCAGCATTTT,CASSPQGNRGVQPQHF
TRBV6-5,TRBD1,TRBJ1-2,NA,TGTGCCAGCAGCCAGCTCGCCAGGGGGCATGGCTACACCTTC,CASSQLARGHGYTF
TRBV6-6,NA,TRBJ1-1,NA,TGTGCCAGCAGTTACGGGCTCGAGGGAGCTTTCTTT,CASSYGLEGAFF
TRBV5-1,TRBD1,TRBJ2-7,NA,TGCGCCAGCAGCTACGGACAGGGTCTCGAGCAGTACTTC,CASSYGQGLEQYF
TRBV27,TRBD1,TRBJ1-3,NA,TGTGCCAGCAGTATGGGACAGGCGGGAAACACCATATATTTT,CASSMGQAGNTIYF
TRBV12-2,NA,TRBJ1-5,NA,TGTGCAAGTCGCCCAGGACAGGGTAATAATCAGCCCCAGCATTTT,CASRPGQGNNQPQHF
TRBV20-1,NA,TRBJ2-4,NA,TGCAGTGCTAGTCCTTGGTACTTC,CSASPWYF
TRBV7-9,NA,TRBJ2-7,NA,TGTGCCAGCGCCGTAACTGGAGACGAGCAGTACTTC,CASAVTGDEQYF
TRBV2,TRBD1,TRBJ1-5,NA,TGTGCCAGCAGTGTGCAGGGGGCCCCCAATCAGCCCCAGCATTTT,CASSVQGAPNQPQHF
TRBV6-5,TRBD1,TRBJ1-2,NA,TGTGCCAGCAGTTACGTGGCAGGGGGTCGGGGTGGCTACACCTTC,CASSYVAGGRGGYTF
TRBV19,NA,TRBJ1-2,NA,TGTGCCAGTACCGAGAGGCCACTTAGGGGCTACACCTTC,CASTERPLRGYTF
TRBV19,NA,TRBJ1-2,NA,TGTGCCAGTAGTATAGACCCGATATATGGCTACACCTTC,CASSIDPIYGYTF
TRBV2,NA,TRBJ2-7,few,TGTGCATCAGCAATGGGTGGTTCCTACGAGCAGTACTTC,CASAMGGSYEQYF
TRBV5-1,NA,TRBJ1-2,once,TGCGCCAGCAGCTTGGGGGACGGGGCCTATGGCTACACCTTC,CASSLGDGAYGYTF
TRBV5-4,TRBD1,TRBJ1-2,once,TGTGCCAGCAGCTTGTGGGGGGCCGACAGGGAGAGGGGCTACACCTTC,CASSLWGADRERGYTF
TRBV2,NA,TRBJ2-5,NA,TGTGCCAGCACCGGGTACCAAGAGACCCAGTACTTC,CASTGYQETQYF
TRBV10-3,NA,TRBJ1-3,NA,TGTGCCATCAGTGAGCGCGGGAGAAACACCATATATTTT,CAISERGRNTIYF
TRBV4-3,NA,TRBJ1-3,NA,TGCGCCAGCAGCCAAGTTGGAGGGTCTGGAAACACCATATATTTT,CASSQVGGSGNTIYF
TRBV6-5,NA,TRBJ1-6,NA,TGTGCCAGCAGTTATTTTGAAAGCTCCTATAATTCACCCCTCCACTTT,CASSYFESSYNSPLHF
TRBV23-1,NA,TRBJ2-5,NA,TGCGCCAGCAGTCAAGGTGGGGGAGGCGGGGAGACCCAGTACTTC,CASSQGGGGGETQYF
TRBV7-9,NA,TRBJ1-1,NA,TGTGCCAGCAGCTTAACGGGACTACTCGCTTTCTTT,CASSLTGLLAFF
TRBV3-1/TRBV3-2,NA,TRBJ1-2,NA,TGTGCCAGCAGCCAAGATGTCGGGGCAGTTAGGTACACCTTC,CASSQDVGAVRYTF
TRBV7-3,NA,TRBJ2-2,NA,TGTGCCAGCAGCTCCGGGAACACCGGGGAGCTGTTTTTT,CASSSGNTGELFF
TRBV27,NA,TRBJ1-1,NA,TGTGCCAGCAGAGTCCTTCGGCGGTCTGAAGCTTTCTTT,CASRVLRRSEAFF
TRBV11-2,TRBD2,TRBJ2-1,NA,TGTGCCAGCAGCTTCGGGGGGGTCAATGAGCAGTTCTTC,CASSFGGVNEQFF
TRBV7-2,NA,TRBJ2-7,once,TGTGCCAGCAGCTTATTCAGGGGAAATGAGCAGTACTTC,CASSLFRGNEQYF
TRBV5-6,NA,TRBJ1-2,NA,TGTGCCAGCAGCTGGGCCTTGGGGGTTAAGAATGGCTACACCTTC,CASSWALGVKNGYTF
TRBV28,NA,TRBJ2-1,NA,TGTGCCAGTACAGGGAGGTCCTACAATGAGCAGTTCTTC,CASTGRSYNEQFF
TRBV7-2,NA,TRBJ2-3,NA,TGTGCCAGCAGCTTAGTAGGATCAGATACGCAGTATTTT,CASSLVGSDTQYF
TRBV7-8,TRBD1,TRBJ1-1,NA,TGTGCCAGCAGCCCCTGGACAGGGGACAGGAACACTGAAGCTTTCTTT,CASSPWTGDRNTEAFF
TRBV19,NA,TRBJ2-3,NA,TGTGCCAGTAGTCTGGCGGGGTCCACAGATACGCAGTATTTT,CASSLAGSTDTQYF